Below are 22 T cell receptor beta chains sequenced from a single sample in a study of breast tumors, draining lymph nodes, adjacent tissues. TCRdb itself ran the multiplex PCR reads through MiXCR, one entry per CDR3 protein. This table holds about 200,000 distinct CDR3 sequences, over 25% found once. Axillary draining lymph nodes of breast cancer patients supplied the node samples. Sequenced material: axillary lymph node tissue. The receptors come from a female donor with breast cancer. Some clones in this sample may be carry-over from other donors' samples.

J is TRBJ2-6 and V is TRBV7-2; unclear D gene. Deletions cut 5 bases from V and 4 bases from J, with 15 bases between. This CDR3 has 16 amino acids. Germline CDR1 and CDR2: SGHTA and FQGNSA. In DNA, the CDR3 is TGTGCCAGCAGCCCACCGGGCCCTACAGGGGCCAACGTCCTGACTTTC. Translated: CASSPPGPTGANVLTF.

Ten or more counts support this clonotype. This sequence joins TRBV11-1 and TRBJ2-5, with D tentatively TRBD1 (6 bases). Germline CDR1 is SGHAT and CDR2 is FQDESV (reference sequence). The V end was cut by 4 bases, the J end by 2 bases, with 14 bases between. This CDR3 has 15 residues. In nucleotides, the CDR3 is TGTGCCAGCAGCTCCACAGGGAGCAGGCAAGAGACCCAGTACTTC. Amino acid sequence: CASSSTGSRQETQYF.

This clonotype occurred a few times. The CDR3 coding sequence is TGTGCCAGCAGCCCCTACGGACAAAAGAACACTGAAGCTTTCTTT. The encoded protein is CASSPYGQKNTEAFF. The chain uses TRBV5-8 and TRBJ1-1, with a weak D call TRBD1 (5 bases). This CDR3 has 15 residues. V was shortened by 4 bases and J by 1 base, with 14 bases between the two germline ends. Germline CDR1 reads SGHTS; CDR2 reads YDEGEE.

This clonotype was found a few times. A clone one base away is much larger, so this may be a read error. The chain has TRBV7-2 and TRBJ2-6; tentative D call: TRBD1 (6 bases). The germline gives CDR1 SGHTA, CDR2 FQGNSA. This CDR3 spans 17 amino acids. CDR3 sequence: CASSPARGESGANLLTF. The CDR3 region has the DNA TGTGCCAGCAGTCCCGCCAGGGGAGAATCCGGGGCCAACCTCCTGACTTTC.

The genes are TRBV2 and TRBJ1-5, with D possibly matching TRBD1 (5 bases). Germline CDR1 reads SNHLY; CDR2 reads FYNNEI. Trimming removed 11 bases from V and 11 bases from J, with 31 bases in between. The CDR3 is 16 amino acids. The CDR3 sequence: CACSRVGGGNQETQHF. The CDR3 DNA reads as TGTGCCTGCTCCCGGGTCGGGGGGGGGAACCAAGAGACCCAGCATTTT.

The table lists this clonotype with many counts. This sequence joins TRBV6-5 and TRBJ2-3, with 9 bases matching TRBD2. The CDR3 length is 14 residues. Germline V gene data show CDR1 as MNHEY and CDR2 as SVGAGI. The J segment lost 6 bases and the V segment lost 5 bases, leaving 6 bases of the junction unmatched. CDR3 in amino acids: CASSTAGGRDTQYF. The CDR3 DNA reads TGTGCCAGCAGTACGGCGGGGGGGCGGGATACGCAGTATTTT.

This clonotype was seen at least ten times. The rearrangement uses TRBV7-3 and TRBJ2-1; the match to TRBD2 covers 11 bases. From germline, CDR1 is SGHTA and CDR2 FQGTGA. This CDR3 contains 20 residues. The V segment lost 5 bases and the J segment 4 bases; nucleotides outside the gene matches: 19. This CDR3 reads CASSPLTSGTFFSRYNEQFF. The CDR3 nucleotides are TGTGCCAGCAGCCCCCTGACTAGCGGGACATTCTTTTCTAGATACAATGAGCAGTTCTTC.

CDR3 protein: CASSGPQGGTGGYTF. DNA for the CDR3: TGTGCCAGCAGCGGGCCACAGGGGGGGACGGGCGGCTACACCTTC. The gene calls are TRBV9 and TRBJ1-2, with 8 bases that match TRBD1. Germline lookup yields CDR1 SGDLS and CDR2 YYNGEE. CDR3 length: 15 residues. The trim removed 3 bases at V and 8 bases at J, leaving 12 bases unmatched.

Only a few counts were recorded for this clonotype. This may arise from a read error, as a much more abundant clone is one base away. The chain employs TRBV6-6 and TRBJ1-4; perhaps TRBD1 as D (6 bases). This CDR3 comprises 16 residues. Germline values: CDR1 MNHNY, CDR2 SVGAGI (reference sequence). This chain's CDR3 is CASSHSGQLGGEKLFF. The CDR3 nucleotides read TGTGCCAGCAGTCACTCAGGACAGCTTGGGGGTGAAAAACTGTTTTTT.

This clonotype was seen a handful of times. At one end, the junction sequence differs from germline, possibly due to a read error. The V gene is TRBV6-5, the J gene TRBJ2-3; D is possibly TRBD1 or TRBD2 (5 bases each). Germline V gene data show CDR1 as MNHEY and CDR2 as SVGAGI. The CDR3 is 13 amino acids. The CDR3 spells CASSHSDWGPQYF. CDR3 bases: TGTGCCAGCAGTCACTCGGACTGGGGCCCGCAGTATTTT.

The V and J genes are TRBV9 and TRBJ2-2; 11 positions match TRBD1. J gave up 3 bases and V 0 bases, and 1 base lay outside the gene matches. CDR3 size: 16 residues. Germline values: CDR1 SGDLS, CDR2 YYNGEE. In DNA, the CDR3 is TGTGCCAGCAGCGTAGAGGGACAGGGGGACACCGGGGAGCTGTTTTTT. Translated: CASSVEGQGDTGELFF.

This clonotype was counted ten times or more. Here the CDR3 reads CAWSEGDTDTQYF. The DNA for the CDR3 is TGTGCCTGGAGCGAAGGAGACACAGATACGCAGTATTTT. The J gene is TRBJ2-3, the V gene TRBV30; D is ambiguous. The CDR3 is made up of 13 amino acids. Per the germline V gene, CDR1 is GTSNPN and CDR2 is SVGIG (reference sequence). The V end lost 3 bases, the J end lost 2 bases, and 9 bases lay between the germline ends.

The DNA of the CDR3 is TGTGCCAGCAGCTTAGGGACCGGGACAGGGTGGACTGGAAACACCATATATTTT. It yields the protein CASSLGTGTGWTGNTIYF. The V gene is TRBV11-2, the J gene TRBJ1-3; 9 bases are shared with TRBD1. Trimming cost V 1 base and J 2 bases; bases outside gene matches: 9. Germline V gene data show CDR1 as SGHAT and CDR2 as FQNNGV. The CDR3 runs 18 residues.

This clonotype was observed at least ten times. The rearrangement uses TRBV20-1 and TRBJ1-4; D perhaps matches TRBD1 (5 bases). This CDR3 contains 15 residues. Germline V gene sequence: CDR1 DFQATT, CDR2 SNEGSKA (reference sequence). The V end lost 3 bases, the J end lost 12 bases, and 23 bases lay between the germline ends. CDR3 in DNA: TGCAGTGCTAGCCCCCGCGGGGCCAGAGCTGGAGAACTGTTTTTT. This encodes CSASPRGARAGELFF.

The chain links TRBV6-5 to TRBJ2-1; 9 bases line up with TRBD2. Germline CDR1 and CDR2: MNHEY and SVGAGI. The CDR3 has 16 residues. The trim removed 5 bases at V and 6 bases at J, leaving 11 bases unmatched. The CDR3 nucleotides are TGTGCCAGCAGTCTCGAGGGAGCGGGAGGATTCAATGAGCAGTTCTTC. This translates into CASSLEGAGGFNEQFF.

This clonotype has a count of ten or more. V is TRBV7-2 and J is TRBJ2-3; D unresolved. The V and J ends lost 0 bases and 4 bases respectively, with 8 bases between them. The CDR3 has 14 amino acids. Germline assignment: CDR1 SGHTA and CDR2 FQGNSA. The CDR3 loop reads CASSLASSPDTQYF. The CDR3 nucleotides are TGTGCCAGCAGCTTAGCGAGCAGCCCAGATACGCAGTATTTT. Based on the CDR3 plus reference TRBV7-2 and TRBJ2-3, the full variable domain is GAGVSQSPSNKVTEKGKDVELRCDPISGHTALYWYRQSLGQGLEFLIYFQGNSAPDKSGLPSDRFSAERTGGSVSTLTIQRTQQEDSAVYLCASSLASSPDTQYFGPGTRLTVL.

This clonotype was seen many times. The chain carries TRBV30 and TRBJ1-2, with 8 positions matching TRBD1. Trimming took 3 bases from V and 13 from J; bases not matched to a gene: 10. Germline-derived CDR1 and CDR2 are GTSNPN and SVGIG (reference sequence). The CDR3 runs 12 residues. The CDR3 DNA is TGTGCCTGGAGCCCCGGGACAGGAGGGATCACCTTC. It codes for CAWSPGTGGITF.

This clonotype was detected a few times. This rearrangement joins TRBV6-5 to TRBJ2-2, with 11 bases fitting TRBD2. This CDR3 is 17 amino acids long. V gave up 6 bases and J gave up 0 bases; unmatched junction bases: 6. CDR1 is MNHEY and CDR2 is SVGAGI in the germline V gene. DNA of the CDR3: TGTGCCAGCAGCCTACTAGCGGGAGCGTCGAACACCGGGGAGCTGTTTTTT. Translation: CASSLLAGASNTGELFF.

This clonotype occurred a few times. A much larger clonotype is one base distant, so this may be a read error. For the CDR3, the DNA is TGTGCCAGCACCCTTGGGATGATCACCGGGGAGCTGTTTTTT. It specifies CASTLGMITGELFF. V is TRBV2 and J is TRBJ2-2; D remains ambiguous. This CDR3 has 14 residues. V gave up 7 bases and J gave up 4 bases, with 13 bases separating them. CDR1 and CDR2 from the germline V gene are SNHLY and FYNNEI. The full variable domain, in which reference TRBV2 and TRBJ2-2 provide the parts outside the CDR3, is EPEVTQTPSHQVTQMGQEVILRCVPISNHLYFYWYRQILGQKVEFLVSFYNNEISEKSEIFDDQFSVERPDGSNFTLKIRSTKLEDSAMYFCASTLGMITGELFFGEGSRLTVL.

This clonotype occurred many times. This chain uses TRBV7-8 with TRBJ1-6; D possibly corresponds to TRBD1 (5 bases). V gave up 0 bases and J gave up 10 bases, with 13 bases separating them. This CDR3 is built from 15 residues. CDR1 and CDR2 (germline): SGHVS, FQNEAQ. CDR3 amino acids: CASSLAGHEGSPLHF. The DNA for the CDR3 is TGTGCCAGCAGCTTAGCTGGGCACGAGGGGTCACCCCTCCACTTT.

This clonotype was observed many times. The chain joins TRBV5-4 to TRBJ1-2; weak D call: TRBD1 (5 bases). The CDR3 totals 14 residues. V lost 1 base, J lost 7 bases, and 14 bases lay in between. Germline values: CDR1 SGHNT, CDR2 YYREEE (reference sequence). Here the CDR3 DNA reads TGTGCCAGCAGCTTGAGGGGCCCAGGAGGTGGCTACACCTTC. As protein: CASSLRGPGGGYTF.

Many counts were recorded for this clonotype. The CDR3 nucleotides are TGCGCCAGCAGCCAAGATGGTGGCCCAGATACGCAGTATTTT. This codes for CASSQDGGPDTQYF. This rearrangement joins TRBV4-3 to TRBJ2-3, with D unresolved. CDR3 size: 14 residues. Germline lookup yields CDR1 LGHNA and CDR2 YSLEER. Trimming took off 0 bases at V and 4 bases at J, with 8 bases between the two ends.